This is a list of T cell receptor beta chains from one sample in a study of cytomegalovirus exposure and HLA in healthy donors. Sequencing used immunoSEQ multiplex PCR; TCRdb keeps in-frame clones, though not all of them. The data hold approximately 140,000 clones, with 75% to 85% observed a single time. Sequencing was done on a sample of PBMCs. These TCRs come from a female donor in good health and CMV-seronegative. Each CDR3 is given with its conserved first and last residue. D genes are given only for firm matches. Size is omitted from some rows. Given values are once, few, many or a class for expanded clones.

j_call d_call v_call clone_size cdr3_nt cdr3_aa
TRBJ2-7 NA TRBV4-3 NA TGCGCCAGCAGCCAAGGGACGGCAGGGGCCTACGAGCAGTACTTC CASSQGTAGAYEQYF
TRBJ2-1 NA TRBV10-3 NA TGTGCCATCACTGCGCCAGGAAACAATGAGCAGTTCTTC CAITAPGNNEQFF
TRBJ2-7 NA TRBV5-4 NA TGTGCCAGCAGCTCGAGGCTCGAGCAGTACTTC CASSSRLEQYF
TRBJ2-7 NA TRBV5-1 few TGCGCCAGCAGCTTCGGGGGTCTCTCCTACGAGCAGTACTTC CASSFGGLSYEQYF
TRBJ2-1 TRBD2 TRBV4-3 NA TGCGCCAGCAGCCAAGCATCAGGTAGCGGGAGCTCCTACAATGAGCAGTTCTTC CASSQASGSGSSYNEQFF
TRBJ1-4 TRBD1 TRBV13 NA TGTGCCAGCAGCAACCGGGACAGGGAGGGAAAACTGTTTTTT CASSNRDREGKLFF
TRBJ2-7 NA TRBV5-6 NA TGTGCCAGCAGCTTGTTCTTCCAGCCAGGGAGGTACGAGCAGTACTTC CASSLFFQPGRYEQYF
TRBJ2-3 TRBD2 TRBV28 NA TGTGCCAGCAGTTTTTCCTTTCGGGGGGGAGATACGCAGTATTTT CASSFSFRGGDTQYF
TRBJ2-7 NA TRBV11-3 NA TGTGCCAGCAGCTTAGGAAGGGGGTACGAGCAGTACTTC CASSLGRGYEQYF
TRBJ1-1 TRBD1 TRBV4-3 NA TGCGCCAGCAGCCAAACAGGGGGTTGGACTGAAGCTTTCTTT CASSQTGGWTEAFF
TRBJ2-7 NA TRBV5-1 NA TGCGCCAGCAGCCCGGACTCTGACAGGACCTACGAGCAGTACTTC CASSPDSDRTYEQYF
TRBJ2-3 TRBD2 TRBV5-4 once TGTGCCAGCAGCTCTTGGGCTAGCGGCCCAGATACGCAGTATTTT CASSSWASGPDTQYF
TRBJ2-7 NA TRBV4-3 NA TGCGCCAGCAGCCAAGGAGAGCTAGCTGCTTACGAGCAGTACTTC CASSQGELAAYEQYF
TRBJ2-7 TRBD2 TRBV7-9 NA TGTGCCAGCAGCTTGGGACTAGCGGGAGTGAGGGAGCAGTACTTC CASSLGLAGVREQYF
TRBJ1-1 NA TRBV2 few TGTGCCAGCCGATGGACAGTCAACACTGAAGCTTTCTTT CASRWTVNTEAFF
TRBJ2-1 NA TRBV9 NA TGTGCCAGCAGCGTAGAGCTGGACAGCTCCTACAATGAGCAGTTCTTC CASSVELDSSYNEQFF
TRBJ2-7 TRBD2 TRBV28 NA TGTGCCAGCAGTCCTCCGGGACTAGCGGGGGCCCGTGGATCCTACGAGCAGTACTTC CASSPPGLAGARGSYEQYF
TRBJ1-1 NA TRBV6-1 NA TGTGCCAGCAGTGAATTCGCACAGGCCCCCGGTGAAGCTTTCTTT CASSEFAQAPGEAFF
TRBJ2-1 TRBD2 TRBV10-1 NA TGCGCCAGCAGCGGGGGTCCTAGCGGATACAATGAGCAGTTCTTC CASSGGPSGYNEQFF
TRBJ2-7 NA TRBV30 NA TGTGCCTGGAGTGTTGTTTACTACGAGCAGTACTTC CAWSVVYYEQYF
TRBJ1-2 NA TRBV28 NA TGTGCCAGCAGTTGGGCAGTTGTATATGGCTACACCTTC CASSWAVVYGYTF
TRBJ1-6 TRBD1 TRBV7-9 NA TGTGCCAGCAGCTTGAGCAGGGGGGATTCACCCCTCCACTTT CASSLSRGDSPLHF
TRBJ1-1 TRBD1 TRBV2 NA TGTGCCAGCAGTCCCACAGGGGGCTGGACTGAAGCTTTCTTT CASSPTGGWTEAFF
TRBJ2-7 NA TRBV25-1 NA TGTGCCAGTCAGGGGCCCCATTCCTACGAGCAGTACTTC CASQGPHSYEQYF
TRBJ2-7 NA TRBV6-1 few TGTGCCAGCACTCCGGGTAGTAGAGCCTACGAGCAGTACTTC CASTPGSRAYEQYF
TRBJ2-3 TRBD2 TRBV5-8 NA TGTGCCAGCAGCGTAGGGGTAGCGGGAGCAGATACGCAGTATTTT CASSVGVAGADTQYF
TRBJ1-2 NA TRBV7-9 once TGTGCCAGCAGCTTAGGGAGCGTCTATGGCTACACCTTC CASSLGSVYGYTF
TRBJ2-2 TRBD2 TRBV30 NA TGTGCCTGGAGGACAGAGGGCGGGAGTTATCCCGGGGAGCTGTTTTTT CAWRTEGGSYPGELFF
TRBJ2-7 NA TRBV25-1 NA TGTGCCAGCAGTGCCCCAGTAGGAGGGAGGCCCTACGAGCAGTACTTC CASSAPVGGRPYEQYF
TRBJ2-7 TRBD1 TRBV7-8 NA TGTGCCAGCAGCCCGGGACAGTCCTACGAGCAGTACTTC CASSPGQSYEQYF
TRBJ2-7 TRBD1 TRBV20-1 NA TGCAGTGCTATCAACAGGGGCGAGCAGTACTTC CSAINRGEQYF
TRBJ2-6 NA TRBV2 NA TGTGCCAGCAGTGATACTCGCGGCTCTGGGGCCAACGTCCTGACTTTC CASSDTRGSGANVLTF
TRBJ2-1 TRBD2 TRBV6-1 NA TGTGCCAGCAGCCTCAGCGCGGGGGGGTTCAATGAGCAGTTCTTC CASSLSAGGFNEQFF
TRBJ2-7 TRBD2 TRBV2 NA TGTGCCAGCAACGAACTAGCGGGAGGGGGGGAGCAGTACTTC CASNELAGGGEQYF
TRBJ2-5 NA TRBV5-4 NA TGTGCCAGCAGCTTCCCAGCGGCGGACCAAGAGACCCAGTACTTC CASSFPAADQETQYF
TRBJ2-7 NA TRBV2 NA TGTGCCAGCGCCACTGCAGGGTACGAGCAGTACTTC CASATAGYEQYF
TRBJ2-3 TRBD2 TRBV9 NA TGTGCCAGCAGCGTAGAAAGCGGGGGGATCACAGATACGCAGTATTTT CASSVESGGITDTQYF
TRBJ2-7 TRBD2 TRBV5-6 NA TGTGCCAGCAGCCTGGGACTAGCGTATCACGAGCAGTACTTC CASSLGLAYHEQYF
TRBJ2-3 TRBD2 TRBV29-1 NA TGCAGCGTTGAGGCCGCGTTTGGACTAGCGGACTCTAGCACAGATACGCAGTATTTT CSVEAAFGLADSSTDTQYF
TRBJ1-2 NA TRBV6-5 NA TGTGCCAGCAGCTACTCCAGGGCGCTCTATGGCTACACCTTC CASSYSRALYGYTF
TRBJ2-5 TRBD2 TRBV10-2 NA TGCGCCAGCAGTGAAACTAGCGGCCAAGAGACCCAGTACTTC CASSETSGQETQYF
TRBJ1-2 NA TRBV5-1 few TGCGCCAGCAGCCAATCGACAGGAAGTTATGGCTACACCTTC CASSQSTGSYGYTF
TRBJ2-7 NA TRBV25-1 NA TGTGCCAGCAGTGTCCACTACGAGCAGTACTTC CASSVHYEQYF
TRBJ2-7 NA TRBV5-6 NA TGTGCCAGCAGCTTGGGTCCCAAGCCCTACGAGCAGTACTTC CASSLGPKPYEQYF
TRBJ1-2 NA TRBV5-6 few TGTGCCAGCAGCGTAGACAGGAGCTATGGCTACACCTTC CASSVDRSYGYTF
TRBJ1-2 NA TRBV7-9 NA TGTGCCAGCCTCCGATCCCACAGGGACGGCGGCTACACCTTC CASLRSHRDGGYTF
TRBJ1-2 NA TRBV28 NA TGTGCCAGCAGTTTCTCGGTTCAAGGCTACACCTTC CASSFSVQGYTF
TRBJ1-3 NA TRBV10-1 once TGCGCCAGCAGTGGGCCCTCTGGAAACACCATATATTTT CASSGPSGNTIYF
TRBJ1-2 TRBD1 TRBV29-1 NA TGCAGCGTCGGACTCGGACAGGCCGGGTATGGCTACACCTTC CSVGLGQAGYGYTF
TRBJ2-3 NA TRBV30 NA TGTGCCTGGAGTGTGGACTCTAATACGCAGTATTTT CAWSVDSNTQYF
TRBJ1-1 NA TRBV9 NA TGTGCCAGCAGCGTAGACCCGGGGACTGAAGCTTTCTTT CASSVDPGTEAFF
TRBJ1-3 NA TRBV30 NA TGTGCCTGGAGACACAGGTGGACCTCTGGAAACACCATATATTTT CAWRHRWTSGNTIYF